This T cell receptor beta chain was recorded in a study of T cell repertoires in cytomegalovirus infection. This CDR3 spans 13 amino acids. V was shortened by 2 bases and J by 4 bases, with 8 bases between the two germline ends. Ten or more counts support this clonotype. TCRdb fed the reads into MiXCR, producing one record per CDR3 protein. The repertoire includes about 300,000 distinct CDR3 sequences, around 9.1% of them detected once, and more than 2.5% sits in the top ten. The rearrangement links TRBV12-3 or TRBV12-4 to TRBJ1-2; no firm D call. This clonotype originated in a human donor in good health (CMV status not recorded). Some clones in this sample may be carry-over from other donors' samples. The specimen sequenced was PBMCs. Here the CDR3 DNA reads TGTGCCAGCAGTTTACACAGAACCTATGGCTACACCTTC. This codes for CASSLHRTYGYTF.